The 6 T cell receptor beta chains listed next were all sequenced from one sample in a study of response to subunit inactivated influenza vaccine. TCRdb used MiXCR to reprocess the RT-PCR reads, holding one entry per CDR3 protein. This sample has 550,000 to 650,000 distinct CDR3 sequences, with approximately 10% found just once. Here the sequenced sample was PBMCs from blood, taken on the day of vaccination. These receptors were obtained from a man between 45 and 60 years old who received an inactivated influenza vaccine.

The V gene is TRBV9, the J gene TRBJ2-7, with 11 bases fitting TRBD1. In germline, CDR1 is SGDLS, CDR2 YYNGEE. The V gene end was trimmed by 2 bases and the J gene end by 2 bases; junction bases not matched to a gene: 3. The CDR3 sequence is 15 residues long. The CDR3 DNA is TGTGCCAGCAGCGTTGGGACAGGGGGTACCTACGAGCAGTACTTC. Translating gives CASSVGTGGTYEQYF.

This clonotype was counted between two and nine times. The V gene is TRBV20-1, the J gene TRBJ1-5, with no clear D. Germline V gene sequence: CDR1 DFQATT, CDR2 SNEGSKA (reference sequence). V lost 4 bases and J 0 bases, leaving 10 bases between the germline ends. This CDR3 comprises 14 residues. For the CDR3, the DNA is TGCAGTGCTAACGCAAGATATAGCAATCAGCCCCAGCATTTT. Translation: CSANARYSNQPQHF.

This clonotype has a count of ten or more. The J gene is TRBJ2-1, the V gene TRBV7-3; possible D gene TRBD2, 6 bases. This CDR3 has 16 amino acids. Germline V gives CDR1 SGHTA, CDR2 FQGTGA. Trimming stripped 2 bases from V and 0 bases from J, with 11 bases between. CDR3 region: CASSLRRGDSYNEQFF. Written as DNA, the CDR3 is TGTGCCAGCAGCTTACGGCGCGGGGACTCCTACAATGAGCAGTTCTTC. The complete variable domain, with remaining parts taken from reference TRBV7-3 and TRBJ2-1, reads GAGVSQTPSNKVTEKGKYVELRCDPISGHTALYWYRQSLGQGPEFLIYFQGTGAADDSGLPNDRFFAVRPEGSVSTLKIQRTERGDSAVYLCASSLRRGDSYNEQFFGPGTRLTVL.

The chain couples TRBV7-9 to TRBJ2-3; TRBD2 matches at 7 bases. V gave up 3 bases and J gave up 7 bases; unmatched junction bases: 7. Germline V gives CDR1 SEHNR, CDR2 FQNEAQ (reference sequence). The CDR3 sequence is 14 residues long. This CDR3 is CASSLAGELYTQYF. CDR3 DNA sequence: TGTGCCAGCAGCTTGGCGGGGGAGCTTTATACGCAGTATTTT.

This clonotype has a handful of counts. The V gene is TRBV4-1, the J gene TRBJ2-7; 10 bases align to TRBD1. CDR1 and CDR2 from the germline V gene are MGHRA and YSYEKL. This CDR3 region has 16 residues. With V trimmed by 4 bases and J by 6 bases, 12 bases remained unmatched. CDR3 amino acids: CASSPRPKGQGLEQYF. For the CDR3, the DNA is TGCGCCAGCAGCCCAAGACCCAAGGGACAGGGGCTCGAGCAGTACTTC.

This clonotype showed up many times. The chain uses TRBV28 and TRBJ2-7; 8 bases fit TRBD1. From germline, CDR1 is MDHEN and CDR2 SYDVKM. The CDR3 covers 16 residues. Unmatched junction bases numbered 11, after V lost 4 bases and J lost 3 bases. The CDR3 loop reads CASSSQGAPSYYEQYF. The CDR3 nucleotides are TGTGCCAGCAGTTCTCAGGGGGCACCTTCCTACTACGAGCAGTACTTC.